These T cell receptor beta chains were read from a single sample in a study of shared clonotypes between healthy human individuals. Assay: immunoSEQ multiplex PCR; the TCRdb copy retains only in-frame clones and omits some. The table lists some 1.5 million clones, approximately 96% of them singletons. Sequenced: naive CD4+ T cells sorted from blood. The receptors come from a young man in good health. Each CDR3 is given with its conserved first and last residue. The D gene is left open where the match is weak. Expanded clones get a size class; other rows say once, few or many, or leave the size out.

V,D,size,J,DNA,CDR3
TRBV28,.,.,TRBJ2-3,TGTGCCAGCAGGGAAATGGGCACAGATACGCAGTATTTT,CASREMGTDTQYF
TRBV21-1,.,once,TRBJ2-5,TGTGCCAGCAGCAACCAACCCCGGGACGGACAAGAGACCCAGTACTTC,CASSNQPRDGQETQYF
TRBV10-3,TRBD2,.,TRBJ2-1,TGTGCCATCAGCGGTCTAGCAGCGGGAGGGTCCTTAAGCTCCTACAATGAGCAGTTCTTC,CAISGLAAGGSLSSYNEQFF
TRBV7-2,.,once,TRBJ2-7,TGTGCCAGCAGCCTTAGCTACGAGCAGTACTTC,CASSLSYEQYF
TRBV7-3,TRBD2,once,TRBJ2-1,TGTGCCAGCAGCTTACAGCCTAGCGGGAGTGGTGAGCAGTTCTTC,CASSLQPSGSGEQFF
TRBV30,.,.,TRBJ1-3,TGTGCCTGGGGACAGAGCTCTGGAAACACCATATATTTT,CAWGQSSGNTIYF
TRBV6-1,.,.,TRBJ2-5,TGTGCCAGCAGCTATCTGGTCAGGGGCGAAGAGACCCAGTACTTC,CASSYLVRGEETQYF
TRBV10-1,.,.,TRBJ2-7,TGCGCCAGCAGTGAGTCGGTTTACTACGAGCAGTACTTC,CASSESVYYEQYF
TRBV28,.,once,TRBJ1-2,TGTGCCGGGAGAACGGGTCCGGGAGGCTACACCTTC,CAGRTGPGGYTF
TRBV30,.,.,TRBJ1-2,TGTGCCTCACTCCGGCATGGCTACACCTTC,CASLRHGYTF
TRBV5-1,TRBD2,once,TRBJ2-3,TGCGCCAGCAGCGTAGCCGGGACTAGCGGATTCACAGATACGCAGTATTTT,CASSVAGTSGFTDTQYF
TRBV18,.,.,TRBJ1-5,TGTGCCAGCACCTACGAACGGAGCCCCAATCAGCCCCAGCATTTT,CASTYERSPNQPQHF
TRBV27,TRBD1,.,TRBJ2-7,TGTGCCAGCAGTTTTCAGACAGGGGTATCCTACGAGCAGTACTTC,CASSFQTGVSYEQYF
TRBV7-9,.,.,TRBJ2-5,TGTGCCAGCAGCTTCGGGGGAGACCAAGAGACCCAGTACTTC,CASSFGGDQETQYF
TRBV28,TRBD1,.,TRBJ1-5,TGTGCCAGCACCGTCCAGGGGGGTAGGAGCAATCAGCCCCAGCATTTT,CASTVQGGRSNQPQHF
TRBV4-2,TRBD2,.,TRBJ2-3,TGTGCCAGCAGCCAAGGGGACGGGGGGACAGATACGCAGTATTTT,CASSQGDGGTDTQYF
TRBV5-1,TRBD2,.,TRBJ2-1,TGCGCCAGCAGCACTGGGACTAGCAGTTCCCATGAGCAGTTCTTC,CASSTGTSSSHEQFF
TRBV6-5,.,.,TRBJ1-1,TGTGCCAGCAGTAAGGGACGTGGAATCACTGAAGCTTTCTTT,CASSKGRGITEAFF
TRBV7-9,.,.,TRBJ1-2,TGTGCCAGCAGCCTGGACAGTTACGGCTACACCTTC,CASSLDSYGYTF
TRBV18,.,.,TRBJ2-5,TGTGCCAGCTCACCTCGATCCGATGAGACCCAGTACTTC,CASSPRSDETQYF
TRBV9,.,.,TRBJ1-4,TGTGCCAGCAGCGTAACCAGGGTTTTGCTGTTTTTT,CASSVTRVLLFF
TRBV10-2,.,.,TRBJ2-7,TGCGCCAGCAGTGCTAGACAGATTGAACCTTACGAGCAGTACTTC,CASSARQIEPYEQYF
TRBV19,.,.,TRBJ1-5,TGTGCCAGTAGTCCGAGCTTTGGGTCTAATAGCAATCAGCCCCAGCATTTT,CASSPSFGSNSNQPQHF
TRBV6-5,.,.,TRBJ1-5,TGTGCCAGCAGTCTATCGGGGGCCCATCAGCCCCAGCATTTT,CASSLSGAHQPQHF
TRBV28,TRBD2,.,TRBJ2-7,TGTGCCAGCAGTTTGGGAGGGAGCGACTCCTACGAGCAGTACTTC,CASSLGGSDSYEQYF
TRBV5-1,TRBD2,.,TRBJ2-3,TGCGCCAGCAGCTTAGCGGGAGTTGAGGATACGCAGTATTTT,CASSLAGVEDTQYF
TRBV2,.,.,TRBJ2-3,TGTGCCAGCAGTGAAGAGCCCGAGCGGGGCACAGATACGCAGTATTTT,CASSEEPERGTDTQYF
TRBV5-5,.,.,TRBJ1-5,TGTGCCAGCAGCGAGAACGTCGTCGGGTATGGTAGCAATCAGCCCCAGCATTTT,CASSENVVGYGSNQPQHF
TRBV5-4,.,.,TRBJ2-5,TGTGCCAGCAGCTTGGTACACCTCCAAGAGACCCAGTACTTC,CASSLVHLQETQYF
TRBV28,.,.,TRBJ2-5,TGTGCCAGCAGTTTAGGTTTTATCGGAGAGACCCAGTACTTC,CASSLGFIGETQYF
TRBV5-1,TRBD1,.,TRBJ2-7,TGCGCCAGCAGCACGGGACAGGGGTCCTACGAGCAGTACTTC,CASSTGQGSYEQYF
TRBV5-1,.,.,TRBJ1-4,TGCGCCAGCAGCTTCGGGGATAGTGGTGAAAAACTGTTTTTT,CASSFGDSGEKLFF
TRBV20-1,.,.,TRBJ2-5,TGCAGTGACAGGACCCAAGAGACCCAGTACTTC,CSDRTQETQYF
TRBV5-1,.,.,TRBJ2-2,TGCGCCAGCAGCCTAGGAACTGTAACCGGGGAGCTGTTTTTT,CASSLGTVTGELFF
TRBV21-1,.,.,TRBJ2-2,TGTGCCAGCAGCAAAGGCAACCATCTCACCGGGGAGCTGTTTTTT,CASSKGNHLTGELFF